This passage covers 23 T cell receptor beta chains from one sample sequenced in a study of blood T cell repertoires in COVID-19. Generated by immunoSEQ multiplex PCR, the TCRdb table keeps only in-frame clones and is missing some. The sample records about 270,000 clones, 80% to 90% being singletons. Specimen: PBMCs or T cells enriched from blood (not recorded which). The receptors here all came from a woman aged 25 to 39 with acute COVID-19.

The chain carries TRBV19 and TRBJ2-2; D remains unclear. Germline-derived CDR1 and CDR2 are LNHDA and SQIVND (reference sequence). The CDR3 runs 13 residues. Trimming left V 7 bases short and J 1 base short, with 7 bases between. The DNA for the CDR3 is TGTGCCAGTATAGTCGGGAACACCGGGGAGCTGTTTTTT. This codes for CASIVGNTGELFF.

The genes are TRBV9 and TRBJ2-1; 10 bases map to TRBD1. The trim removed 0 bases at V and 8 bases at J, leaving 2 bases unmatched. The CDR3 consists of 14 residues. CDR1 and CDR2 (germline): SGDLS, YYNGEE. CDR3 nucleotides: TGTGCCAGCAGCGTAGGACAGGGGGCCTATGAGCAGTTCTTC. This encodes CASSVGQGAYEQFF.

J is TRBJ1-5 and V is TRBV6-5; tentative D call: TRBD1 (5 bases). V shed 2 bases and J shed 4 bases, with 6 bases lying between them. Germline V CDR1 and CDR2: MNHEY, SVGAGI. This CDR3 comprises 13 residues. CDR3 sequence (DNA): TGTGCCAGCAGTTACGACAGTAATCAGCCCCAGCATTTT. The encoded protein is CASSYDSNQPQHF.

The rearrangement joins TRBV6-4 to TRBJ1-5, with TRBD1 matching 7 bases. There are 14 residues in the CDR3. The V gene end was trimmed by 6 bases and the J gene end by 1 base; junction bases not matched to a gene: 3. Per the germline V gene, CDR1 is MRHNA and CDR2 is SNTAGT. The CDR3 DNA is TGTGCCAGCAGGATGACAGGGAGCAATCAGCCCCAGCATTTT. It is translated as CASRMTGSNQPQHF.

This chain links TRBV30 with TRBJ1-4; the match to TRBD1 covers 8 bases. J gave up 4 bases and V 3 bases, and 7 bases lay outside the gene matches. Looked up from germline, CDR1 is GTSNPN and CDR2 is SVGIG (reference sequence). The CDR3 loop spans 15 amino acids. The CDR3 DNA follows: TGTGCCTGGAGGGGCACGACAGGGGTTAATGAAAAACTGTTTTTT. It translates to CAWRGTTGVNEKLFF.

The rearrangement uses TRBV7-2 and TRBJ1-5, with D unresolved. The length of the CDR3 is 13 residues. Germline assignment: CDR1 SGHTA and CDR2 FQGNSA. Trimming left V 7 bases short and J 0 bases short, with 7 bases between. CDR3 DNA: TGTGCCAGCACCCTCGGTAGCAATCAGCCCCAGCATTTT. This encodes CASTLGSNQPQHF.

The chain links TRBV11-3 to TRBJ2-6, with 7 bases that match TRBD1. The junction had 13 bases not matched to a gene; V was cut back by 5 bases and J by 0 bases. The CDR3 contains 19 residues. The germline gives CDR1 SGHNT, CDR2 YENEEA. The CDR3 is CASSASGRGTLSGANVLTF. The CDR3 DNA is TGTGCCAGCAGCGCAAGCGGCAGGGGGACCCTCTCTGGGGCCAACGTCCTGACTTTC.

CDR3 sequence reads: CATTGQGDTGELFF. The CDR3 region has the DNA TGTGCCACCACTGGACAGGGAGACACCGGGGAGCTGTTTTTT. The V gene is TRBV10-3, the J gene TRBJ2-2; 8 nucleotides agree with TRBD1. V gave up 10 bases and J gave up 3 bases; unmatched junction bases: 7. This CDR3 is built from 14 residues. Germline lookup yields CDR1 ENHRY and CDR2 SYGVKD.

The V and J genes are TRBV19 and TRBJ2-1; 7 bases are shared with TRBD1. This CDR3 is 12 amino acids long. From germline, CDR1 is LNHDA and CDR2 SQIVND (reference sequence). Germline trimming cut 6 bases from V and 8 bases from J; bases unmatched to any gene: 4. The CDR3 sequence: CASRDRVHEQFF. For the CDR3, the DNA is TGTGCCAGTAGAGACAGGGTTCATGAGCAGTTCTTC. The full variable domain, in which reference TRBV19 and TRBJ2-1 provide the parts outside the CDR3, is DGGITQSPKYLFRKEGQNVTLSCEQNLNHDAMYWYRQDPGQGLRLIYYSQIVNDFQKGDIAEGYSVSREKKESFPLTVTSAQKNPTAFYLCASRDRVHEQFFGPGTRLTVL.

This chain links TRBV25-1 with TRBJ1-5, with 9 bases aligning to TRBD1. Germline V gene data show CDR1 as MGHDK and CDR2 as SYGVNS. This CDR3 comprises 16 residues. Losses at the gene ends were 1 base for V and 7 bases for J; bases not matched to a gene: 8. CDR3 coding DNA: TGTGCCAGCAGTGAATCGGGACAGGGCCTAAAACAGCCCCAGCATTTT. It translates to CASSESGQGLKQPQHF.

This clone was recorded a few times. The rearrangement links TRBV14 to TRBJ1-3; TRBD1 agrees at 8 bases. Germline V CDR1 and CDR2: SGHDN, FVKESK. V dropped 4 bases and J dropped 0; count of bases not matched to a gene: 8. This CDR3 has 17 residues. This chain's CDR3 is CASSPGQGTSSGNTIYF. The CDR3 nucleotides read TGTGCCAGCAGCCCCGGACAGGGAACGAGCTCTGGAAACACCATATATTTT.

The chain couples TRBV2 to TRBJ2-6; possible D gene TRBD1, 6 bases. V was clipped by 4 bases and J by 1 base, with 11 bases between them. The CDR3 is made up of 16 amino acids. Germline V gene data show CDR1 as SNHLY and CDR2 as FYNNEI. The CDR3 region has the DNA TGTGCCAGCAGTGCACAGGGAAAATCTGGGGCCAACGTCCTGACTTTC. Protein sequence: CASSAQGKSGANVLTF.

V is TRBV6-4 and J is TRBJ2-3; 10 nucleotides match TRBD2. Germline V CDR1 and CDR2: MRHNA, SNTAGT. Trimming at V came to 5 bases and at J to 5 bases, leaving 7 bases not matched to a gene. This CDR3 is 15 amino acids long. The CDR3 region is CASSNLAGARDTQYF. The CDR3 bases are TGTGCCAGCAGTAACCTAGCGGGAGCGCGAGATACGCAGTATTTT.

This chain links TRBV3-1 (or the pseudogene TRBV3-2) with TRBJ2-7; D unclear. Germline V gives CDR1 LGHDT, CDR2 YNNKEL (reference sequence). Trimming took off 0 bases at V and 0 bases at J, with 9 bases between the two ends. The CDR3 has 15 amino acids. The CDR3 sequence is CASSQEQQSSYEQYF. DNA of the CDR3: TGTGCCAGCAGCCAAGAACAACAGAGCTCCTACGAGCAGTACTTC.

The chain recombines TRBV10-3 with TRBJ2-7; D might be TRBD1 (6 bases). V lost 2 bases, J lost 3 bases, and 17 bases lay in between. The CDR3 is 16 amino acids. Germline lookup yields CDR1 ENHRY and CDR2 SYGVKD. The CDR3 sequence: CAISEPTGSQNYEQYF. The CDR3 region has the DNA TGTGCCATCAGTGAGCCTACAGGGTCCCAGAACTACGAGCAGTACTTC.

The chain is built from TRBV5-1 and TRBJ2-7; tentative D call: TRBD1 (5 bases). This CDR3 region has 15 residues. The V and J ends lost 0 bases and 0 bases respectively, with 10 bases between them. CDR1 is SGHRS, CDR2 YFSETQ, per germline. The CDR3 loop is CASSLGQTPSYEQYF. The CDR3 nucleotides are TGCGCCAGCAGCTTGGGACAGACGCCCTCCTACGAGCAGTACTTC. The whole variable domain, filled in from reference TRBV5-1 and TRBJ2-7, reads KAGVTQTPRYLIKTRGQQVTLSCSPISGHRSVSWYQQTPGQGLQFLFEYFSETQRNKGNFPGRFSGRQFSNSRSEMNVSTLELGDSALYLCASSLGQTPSYEQYFGPGTRLTVT.

About this clone: Other DNA variants within this sample encode the same CDR3. The J gene is TRBJ2-7, the V gene TRBV7-9; possibly TRBD2 for D (6 bases). This CDR3 has 13 residues. V shed 3 bases and J shed 1 base, with 7 bases lying between them. The germline CDR1 and CDR2 sequences are SEHNR and FQNEAQ (reference sequence). This chain's CDR3 is CASSLRDSYEQYF. As DNA, the CDR3 is TGTGCCAGCAGCTTGCGGGATTCCTACGAGCAGTACTTC.

This clone was observed a single time. This chain uses TRBV6-5 with TRBJ2-2, with 8 bases fitting TRBD2. V was pared by 8 bases and J by 5 bases, with 7 bases of the junction left unmatched. Germline CDR1 reads MNHEY; CDR2 reads SVGAGI. CDR3 size: 14 residues. The CDR3 DNA reads as TGTGCCAGCGGAGGACTAGCACCAACCGGGGAGCTGTTTTTT. This gives the protein CASGGLAPTGELFF.

The J gene is TRBJ2-1, the V gene TRBV11-2, with 12 positions matching TRBD2. The CDR3 extends over 16 amino acids. V lost 3 bases, J lost 4 bases, and 4 bases stayed unmatched. Germline CDR1 and CDR2: SGHAT and FQNNGV. CDR3 DNA sequence: TGTGCCAGCAGCTTCGCCGGGACTAGCGGGTACAATGAGCAGTTCTTC. Protein product: CASSFAGTSGYNEQFF.

The chain couples TRBV19 to TRBJ2-7; 8 nucleotides line up with TRBD2. This CDR3 is 13 amino acids long. Trimming took 3 bases from V and 6 from J; bases not matched to a gene: 4. Per the germline V gene, CDR1 is LNHDA and CDR2 is SQIVND (reference sequence). CDR3: CASSISLAGEQYF. The CDR3 DNA is TGTGCCAGTAGTATTTCTCTAGCGGGCGAGCAGTACTTC.

The chain combines TRBV4-3 with TRBJ2-1; 10 bases map to TRBD2. This CDR3 spans 15 amino acids. After removal of 1 base from V and 5 bases from J, the junction contained 2 bases not matched to a gene. Germline-derived CDR1 and CDR2 are LGHNA and YSLEER. The DNA of the CDR3 is TGCGCCAGCAGCCAAGGAACTAGCGGGAACAATGAGCAGTTCTTC. Translating it yields CASSQGTSGNNEQFF.

The rearrangement joins TRBV19 to TRBJ2-1; 7 bases match TRBD2. In germline, CDR1 is LNHDA, CDR2 SQIVND (reference sequence). V shed 7 bases and J 1 base; nucleotides not matched to a gene: 7. This CDR3 spans 15 amino acids. CDR3 residues: CASMVGGASYNEQFF. The CDR3 DNA reads TGTGCCAGTATGGTGGGAGGGGCTTCCTACAATGAGCAGTTCTTC.

The chain couples TRBV5-1 to TRBJ1-6; D uncertain. The germline V and J ends were trimmed by 0 bases and 10 bases, with 11 bases remaining between them. CDR3 size: 14 residues. CDR1 and CDR2 from the germline V gene are SGHRS and YFSETQ. CDR3 sequence: CASSLERGYSPLHF. The CDR3 DNA reads as TGCGCCAGCAGCTTGGAGAGAGGGTACTCACCCCTCCACTTT.